This T cell receptor beta chain appears in the sequencing data of a study of shared clonotypes between healthy human individuals (dated by TCRdb to 2019 to 2021). For the wider study: The cohort included a few men and a couple of women between 18 and 49 years of age. For each donor, CD4 naive and CD4 memory were each given three plates, CD8 naive was given two plates, and CD8 memory was given one plate. To estimate repertoire size and how much clonotypes are shared between individuals, the study performed deep sequencing of blood TCR repertoires from about five healthy adults. To increase sequencing depth and limit assay-specific biases, different laboratories used diverse techniques to prepare libraries and sequence TCR repertoires. Between about 0.94 and 8.9 billion PBMCs per donor were obtained by leukapheresis. Results the study describes overall, beyond this receptor: The small number of donors limited the genetic and exposure-history diversity represented. Pairwise subsampling led to the expectation that sequencing depth would affect the degree of clonotype sharing among donors. Sharing across four donors was observed for around 5% of naive CD4, under 4% of naive CD8, 2% to 2.5% of memory CD4, and approximately 0.41% of memory CD8 clonotypes. Naive subsets generally had larger estimated clonotype richness than memory subsets did. Compared with non-shared clonotypes, clonotypes shared by all four sorted-subset donors had higher generation probabilities. Sampling was restricted to blood, and TCR repertoires in tissues likely differ from the TCR repertoires found in blood. Incomplete sequencing was indicated by rarefaction of sorted-subset datasets, despite the large sequencing depth.

As for this clone: What antigen it recognizes has not been identified. Nothing much larger sits one base from this clone, and base qualities are not available.

Donors were healthy HIV-negative adults with no recently reported acute infections or vaccinations. Every donor was a Caucasian adult living in Nashville, Tennessee, USA. CD4+ T cells were enriched by magnetic negative selection; naive cells were then positively selected on CD45RA, and the negative fraction formed the memory subset. After blood collection by leukapheresis, PBMCs were isolated using Ficoll-Histopaque density gradient centrifugation and then cryopreserved in the vapor phase of liquid nitrogen. Purity and quantity of every magnetically sorted T cell population were checked by analytical flow cytometry. Each sorted fraction had its genomic DNA isolated and then quantified by UV absorbance on a Nanodrop 2000c. V ends up 9 bases short and J 7 bases short, with an unmatched junction base count of 11. The CDR3 has 14 amino acids, counting the end cysteine and phenylalanine. The CDR3 DNA has 42 bases and is translated from base 1. Per the germline V gene, SGHAT is the CDR1 and FQNNGV is the CDR2.

Using the deep immunoSEQ assay, multiplex PCR amplified TCR CDR3 regions from genomic DNA. Extracted genomic DNA from each cell subset was distributed evenly across all wells of several immunoSEQ 96-well plates, and each plate was treated as a replicate. For sorted subsets, approximately 210 ng genomic DNA, equal to approximately 30,000 T cell genomes, was loaded into each replicate PCR. Purified libraries were measured with a Qubit 3.0 fluorometer, size-checked on a Bioanalyzer 2100, and measured again with the KAPA Library Quantification kit. A separate single-read 150-cycle Illumina NextSeq 550 flow cell was used to sequence each immunoSEQ 96-well plate. The source study handled its data this way. Because the immunoSEQ output held only junctional sequences and lacked quality scores, the filtering could not match the filtering applied to full-length reads. To assign V/J genes and CDR3, sequences were annotated against IMGT germline references using PyIR, a Python wrapper for IgBLAST v1.9. Reads with weak V/J assignments (E-value above 1e-6), missing CDR3, stop codons, out-of-frame junctions, or ambiguous translated residues were removed. V3J clonotypes were defined by identical inferred V gene, J gene, and CDR3 amino acid sequence. To compute the percentage overlap between repertoires, the number of shared unique clonotypes was divided by the size of the smaller repertoire. Three approaches were used to assess repertoire richness: RTK rarefaction, the Chao1 estimator, and Recon v2.1 estimates of unobserved clonotypes. Generation probabilities were computed with OLGA for all TCRbeta clonotypes obtained by the gDNA method from a handful of donors. Drawn from immuneACCESS, this table holds only the in-frame rearrangements with V and J called that TCRdb kept. Clones are partly lost; checked studies trace under half to an unresolved V gene and leave the rest unexplained. V and J calls and clone size are those listed in that table; D and trimming were worked out from the DNA. The table for this sample lists over a million clones; 65% to 75% of them were counted only once. The top ten hold about 1.5% of the sample.

The source is a man aged 18 to 35 in good health. Recombination joined TRBV11-2 with TRBJ1-4; 7 bases in between match TRBD1. Material for sequencing was memory CD4+ T cells sorted from blood. The sample's cell subset or site label, decoded: CD45RA-negative fraction. Read as DNA, the sequence is TGTGCCAGTGAATCAGGGGGGCTGGGTGAAAAACTGTTTTTT. Its protein is CASESGGLGEKLFF.